This TCR beta chain is from a study of blood T cell repertoires in COVID-19. Trimming took 0 bases from V and 3 from J, leaving 13 bases between them. The germline gives CDR1 SGHRS, CDR2 YFSETQ. The CDR3 spans 16 residues. This clone was seen only once. The protocol was immunoSEQ multiplex PCR, while the TCRdb copy is restricted to in-frame clones and leaves out a portion. The sample consists of around 210,000 clones, 84% of them appearing once. The specimen was peripheral blood. This chain connects TRBV5-1 to TRBJ2-1; D is possibly TRBD1 (5 bases). The receptor was derived from a human donor in a cohort sampled during active COVID-19. For the CDR3, the DNA is TGCGCCAGCAGCTTGGACCGACAGCCAGGCTACAATGAGCAGTTCTTC. It codes for CASSLDRQPGYNEQFF.